The 7 T cell receptor beta chains below were found in one sample sequenced in a study of T-cell reconstitution after alpha-beta-depleted transplantation in children. The TCRbeta library incorporated unique molecular identifiers. TCRdb re-called the PCR reads through MiXCR, storing one row per CDR3 protein. The data hold about 500,000 distinct CDR3 sequences, with approximately 32% observed a single time. Source: PBMCs from the stem cell graft donor, taken from the stem cell graft. The receptors originated from a human donor who donated a stem cell graft to a child with aplastic anemia.

This sequence joins TRBV6-5 and TRBJ1-1; D is ambiguous. V dropped 0 bases and J dropped 11 bases, with 10 bases sitting between them. Germline V lookup: CDR1 MNHEY, CDR2 SVGAGI. The CDR3 is 12 amino acids. CDR3 residues: CASSYSGEWAFF. Here the CDR3 DNA reads TGTGCCAGCAGTTACTCAGGTGAATGGGCTTTCTTT.

The chain combines TRBV6-2 or TRBV6-3 with TRBJ2-5, with TRBD1 matching over 7 bases. This CDR3 is built from 13 residues. CDR1 and CDR2 (germline): MNHEY, SVGEGT. The V gene end was trimmed by 5 bases and the J gene end by 4 bases; junction bases not matched to a gene: 4. CDR3 bases: TGTGCCAGCAGTACCGACAGGGCAGAGACCCAGTACTTC. Translation gives CASSTDRAETQYF.

The V and J genes are TRBV7-2 and TRBJ1-2; 12 nucleotides align to TRBD1. The V gene end was trimmed by 1 base and the J gene end by 6 bases; junction bases not matched to a gene: 9. The length of the CDR3 is 17 residues. CDR1 SGHTA and CDR2 FQGNSA come from the germline V gene. The CDR3 bases are TGTGCCAGCAGCTTAGTGGGACAGGGGGCGCGTGTGAATGGCTACACCTTC. It is translated as CASSLVGQGARVNGYTF.

The V call is TRBV18, the J call TRBJ2-2; 8 nucleotides agree with TRBD1. J lost 4 bases, V lost 4 bases, and 14 bases had no gene match. CDR3 length: 18 amino acids. Germline CDR1 is KGHSH and CDR2 is LQKENI. For the CDR3, the DNA is TGTGCCAGCTCACTTTACACAGGACGGACAGGGTCCACCGGGGAGCTGTTTTTT. Its translation is CASSLYTGRTGSTGELFF.

This clonotype was picked up a small number of times. The chain is built from TRBV12-3 or TRBV12-4 and TRBJ2-1; D uncertain. V lost 6 bases and J lost 0, with 12 bases in between. This CDR3 has 15 amino acids. CDR3 sequence reads: CASSRPEFSYNEQFF. Written as DNA, the CDR3 is TGTGCCAGCAGCCGCCCAGAGTTCTCCTACAATGAGCAGTTCTTC.

This clonotype was seen a handful of times. The V call is TRBV7-2, the J call TRBJ2-6; TRBD1 aligns across 10 bases. The germline V gene has CDR1 SGHTA and CDR2 FQGNSA. The trim removed 3 bases at V and 8 bases at J, leaving 4 bases unmatched. This CDR3 spans 15 amino acids. This CDR3 reads CASSFQDRGTNVLTF. The CDR3 region has the DNA TGTGCCAGCAGCTTCCAGGACAGGGGGACCAACGTCCTGACTTTC.

In this sample, this clonotype turned up a few times. The CDR3 here is CASSLDLTSGRLETQYF. The CDR3 bases are TGTGCCAGCAGCTTAGACCTTACTAGCGGGAGGCTGGAGACCCAGTACTTC. The chain carries TRBV11-2 and TRBJ2-5; 12 bases match TRBD2. The V and J ends lost 0 bases and 5 bases, in that order; junction bases with no gene match: 7. This CDR3 has 17 amino acids. CDR1 SGHAT and CDR2 FQNNGV come from the germline V gene. The full variable domain, rest sourced from reference TRBV11-2 and TRBJ2-5, is EAGVAQSPRYKIIEKRQSVAFWCNPISGHATLYWYQQILGQGPKLLIQFQNNGVVDDSQLPKDRFSAERLKGVDSTLKIQPAKLEDSAVYLCASSLDLTSGRLETQYFGPGTRLLVL.